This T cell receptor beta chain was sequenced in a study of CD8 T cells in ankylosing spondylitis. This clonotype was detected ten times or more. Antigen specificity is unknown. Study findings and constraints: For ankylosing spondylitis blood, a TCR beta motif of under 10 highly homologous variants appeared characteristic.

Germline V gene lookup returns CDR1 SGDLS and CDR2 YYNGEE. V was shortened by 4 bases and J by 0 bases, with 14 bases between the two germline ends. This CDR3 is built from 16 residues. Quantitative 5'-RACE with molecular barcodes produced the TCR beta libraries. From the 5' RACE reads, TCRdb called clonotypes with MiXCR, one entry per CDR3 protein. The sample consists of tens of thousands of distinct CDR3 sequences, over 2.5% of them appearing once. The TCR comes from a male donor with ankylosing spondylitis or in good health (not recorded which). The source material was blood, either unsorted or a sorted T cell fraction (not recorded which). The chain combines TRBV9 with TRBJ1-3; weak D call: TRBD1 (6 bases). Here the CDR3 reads CASSTVDSVSGNTIYF. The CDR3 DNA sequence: TGTGCCAGCAGCACAGTGGACAGCGTCTCTGGAAACACCATATATTTT.